This T cell receptor beta chain is from a study of shared clonotypes between healthy human individuals. Sequencing was performed with immunoSEQ multiplex PCR; in TCRdb, only in-frame clones are kept and a portion is missing. Of 950,000 to 1,100,000 clones listed, more than 60% are singletons. Overall study findings and caveats: The generation probabilities recorded for non-shared clonotypes fell below those of clonotypes shared by all four donors. Naive CD4 clonotypes were shared across a handful of donors at roughly 4.6%.

A word on this clone: Its antigen is not identified.

Germline CDR1 is MNHNY and CDR2 is SVGAGI (reference sequence). V dropped 5 bases and J dropped 0 bases, with 11 bases sitting between them. The CDR3 runs to 16 residues. The clonotype originates from a man between 18 and 35 years old in good health. The sample comprised memory CD4+ T cells sorted from blood. As for subset: CD45RA-negative fraction. J is TRBJ2-6 and V is TRBV6-6; D not resolved. CDR3 residues: CASSRWVISGANVLTF. The CDR3, as DNA: TGTGCCAGCAGTCGATGGGTGATCTCTGGGGCCAACGTCCTGACTTTC.